The 3 T cell receptor beta chains in this list originate from one sample, sequenced in a study of blood T cell repertoires in COVID-19. Clones were read by immunoSEQ multiplex PCR, and TCRdb kept only the in-frame ones, dropping some. Of 110,000 or so clones detected, 75% to 90% appear once; the ten largest clones hold approximately 5%. The sample consisted of peripheral blood. The receptors stem from a woman aged 55-69 years with COVID-19, enrolled during active disease.

V usage is TRBV5-1 and J usage is TRBJ2-7; TRBD2 matches at 13 bases. Trimming cost V 4 bases and J 7 bases; bases outside gene matches: 8. The germline CDR1 and CDR2 sequences are SGHRS and YFSETQ. This CDR3 has 15 residues. CDR3 nucleotides: TGCGCCAGCAGCACCCCGGGACTAGCGGGGAGGGAGCAGTACTTC. Protein sequence: CASSTPGLAGREQYF.

The chain is built from TRBV7-3 and TRBJ2-1, with 11 bases fitting TRBD2. V was clipped by 1 base and J by 6 bases; unmatched bases: 5. The CDR3 spans 16 residues. The V gene's germline CDR1 is SGHTA and CDR2 FQGTGA. The CDR3 loop reads CASSLRASGGINEQFF. Here the CDR3 DNA reads TGTGCCAGCAGCTTAAGGGCTAGCGGGGGGATCAATGAGCAGTTCTTC.

The chain links TRBV11-2 to TRBJ2-6; weak D call: TRBD1 (6 bases). The germline V and J ends were trimmed by 1 base and 2 bases, with 15 bases remaining between them. CDR1 is SGHAT, CDR2 FQNNGV, per germline. The CDR3 extends over 18 amino acids. CDR3 DNA sequence: TGTGCCAGCAGCTTAGGTTACAGGGCTTCCGCTGGGGCCAACGTCCTGACTTTC. Protein product: CASSLGYRASAGANVLTF.